This T cell receptor (beta chain) originates from a study of T cells in Graves' hyperthyroidism and ophthalmopathy. Amplified regions were TCR beta CDR3 sequences from RNA transcripts. The HTBI primer set served for first-round RT-PCR of the TCR CDR3. Using its own MiXCR run on the multiplex PCR reads, TCRdb lists one record per CDR3 protein. The sample gives about 400,000 distinct CDR3 sequences, less than 15% of which show up once; over 8.5% is in the top ten. V gave up 2 bases and J gave up 8 bases; unmatched junction bases: 7. In germline, CDR1 is MNHEY, CDR2 SVGEGT. This CDR3 comprises 15 residues. Using more than 7.5 ml of fresh peripheral blood, PBMCs were prepared. The table lists this clonotype with many counts.

The sample taken for sequencing was blood. The V and J genes are TRBV6-2 or TRBV6-3 and TRBJ2-1; 9 positions match TRBD2. This receptor was taken from a woman younger than 35 with Graves' hyperthyroidism. CDR3 sequence reads: CASSYRSSGIDEQFF. CDR3 bases: TGTGCCAGCAGTTACCGCTCTAGCGGGATCGATGAGCAGTTCTTC.